Given below is one T cell receptor (beta chain) in context. This clonotype has a count of ten or more. Its specific antigen is unknown. No much larger clonotype is one base removed from it; base qualities were not supplied. Amplification of TCR beta CDR3 regions was carried out from RNA transcripts. For the first round of RT-PCR on the TCR CDR3, the HTBI primer set was used together with the Qiagen OneStep RT-PCR kit. Libraries were constructed in a second round of multiplex PCR, after which size selection and purification were carried out. Sequencing of the libraries was done on an Illumina HiSeq2000 using paired-end 100 bp reads. The authors processed their data as follows. Raw data were processed with SOAPnuke, discarding reads with adapters, uncalled bases, mean Phred below 15, or no exact constant-primer or identifier match. High-quality paired reads were merged using COPE v1.2.5, and each unique nucleotide sequence was defined as a clonotype. MiTCR v1.1 was used to align the clonotypes against IMGT TRBV, TRBD and TRBJ reference segments. The analysis was restricted to V-J combinations with a frequency above 0.0001, which together covered about 99% of the repertoires. The TCS score was defined as F50 (clonal expansion) divided by E x V (chaos), with BLOSUM62-based TCRdist calculated between CDR3 peptides within each V-J. Welch's t-statistics and random forest reduced 514 V-J features to roughly 13, which were used in a naive Bayes classifier (R e1071). TCRdb itself trimmed the public reads at Q25 with fastp, ran MiXCR and retained productive beta chains. Each record represents a unique CDR3 protein, reported with the most common genes and DNA among its rows. None of the V and J calls come from the authors' own analysis; TCRdb made them. The sample table shows 390,000 or so distinct CDR3 sequences, and roughly 15% are seen once. The ten largest clones take up approximately 13% of the sample.

The CDR3, from cysteine to phenylalanine, totals 16 residues. Only the CDR3 DNA is retained, 48 bases long and in frame from the first base. Trimming costs V 1 base and J 4 bases, and their ends lie 16 bases apart. Via the germline V gene, CDR1 is MGHRA and CDR2 YSYEKL. The data belong to a study of T cells in Graves' hyperthyroidism and ophthalmopathy (dated 2019 in TCRdb). General notes on the study: Peripheral blood samples were taken at the time of initial diagnosis, prior to any treatment. A discovery cohort of about a hundred patients, 43 with Graves' ophthalmopathy and approximately 55 with stable Graves' hyperthyroidism, was used to find distinguishing TCR V-J signatures. Prospective prediction of ophthalmopathy was tested in an independent validation cohort consisting of roughly 19 hyperthyroidism patients and more than 15 patients who later progressed to ophthalmopathy. The approximately 97 discovery patients were randomly divided into training and test sets at a 7:3 ratio. In more than 5 Graves' hyperthyroidism patients, the study also compared T-cell repertoires from thyroid tissue with T-cell repertoires from blood. After blood sampling, hyperthyroidism patients were treated with methimazole at a starting dose of 30 mg daily, and ophthalmopathy patients were treated with high-dose intravenous methylprednisolone. The paper describes TCR Vbeta CDR3 sequencing of fewer than 150 peripheral blood samples, made up of some 40 ophthalmopathy patients, roughly 72 hyperthyroidism patients and approximately 17 progressor patients.

The study at large found these results: Sample size was not statistically predetermined, and investigators were not blinded to group allocation. Ophthalmopathy was separated from stable hyperthyroidism by a 13 V-J signature model, with 85% to 90% sensitivity and about 81% specificity obtained in cross-validation and 80%/75% obtained in testing. During validation, the model predicted progression to ophthalmopathy a median of about 6.3 months ahead of onset, with almost 71% sensitivity and less than 85% specificity. Most expanded thyroid clonotypes (frequency above 0.001) were also found in blood, which suggests that blood repertoires may mirror thyroid immune responses.

Ophthalmopathy patients had moderately to severely active disease, Clinical Activity Score of at least 3, NOSPECS grade of at least 4, and duration under 3 months. The study excluded patients with uncontrolled infections, other autoimmune diseases, pregnancy or lactation. Diagnoses were established on the basis of clinical symptoms, serum thyroxine and TRAb, thyroid ultrasound, and orbital computed tomography. PBMCs were separated from roughly 9.3 ml of fresh peripheral blood using Ficoll-Paque density gradient centrifugation. Trizol reagent was used to extract total RNA, and RNA quality was then checked on an Agilent 2100 Bioanalyzer.

The chain links TRBV4-1 with TRBJ2-5; possibly the D gene is TRBD1, per 7 matching bases. This receptor was obtained from a man aged 18 to 35 with Graves' ophthalmopathy. The sequenced material came from blood. The CDR3 reads as follows: CASSQGPIQGGETQYF. The bases read TGCGCCAGCAGCCAAGGCCCTATTCAGGGGGGAGAGACCCAGTACTTC.